The 15 T cell receptor beta chains listed next were all sequenced from one sample in a study of cytomegalovirus exposure and HLA in healthy donors. PCR used 60 Vbeta primers and 13 Jbeta primers. Assay used: immunoSEQ multiplex PCR; TCRdb lists only in-frame clones, some missing. Here the sample spans approximately 120,000 clones, roughly 73% being singletons. Sequencing input: PBMCs. These receptors were obtained from a man aged 55 to 69 in good health and CMV-seropositive.

DNA of the CDR3: TGTGCCAGCAGCTTACGGAGCTATGGCTACACCTTC. The encoded protein is CASSLRSYGYTF. The rearrangement uses TRBV13 and TRBJ1-2; D remains ambiguous. This CDR3 spans 12 amino acids. V lost 2 bases, J lost 4 bases, and 5 bases lay in between. Germline V gives CDR1 PRHDT, CDR2 FYEKMQ (reference sequence).

The CDR3 sequence is CASSLAVSGNYGYTF. For the CDR3, the DNA is TGCGCCAGCAGCTTGGCCGTATCGGGGAACTATGGCTACACCTTC. The chain is built from TRBV5-1 and TRBJ1-2; unclear D gene. The V and J ends lost 0 bases and 2 bases respectively, with 11 bases between them. Germline CDR1 is SGHRS and CDR2 is YFSETQ. The CDR3 totals 15 residues. Full variable domain (missing parts from reference TRBV5-1 and TRBJ1-2): KAGVTQTPRYLIKTRGQQVTLSCSPISGHRSVSWYQQTPGQGLQFLFEYFSETQRNKGNFPGRFSGRQFSNSRSEMNVSTLELGDSALYLCASSLAVSGNYGYTFGSGTRLTVV.

Comment on this clone: This same CDR3 is encoded by further DNA sequences in the sample. The V and J genes are TRBV5-1 and TRBJ1-2; no reliable D call. The CDR3 consists of 13 residues. V was shortened by 0 bases and J by 2 bases, with 5 bases between the two germline ends. Germline CDR1 SGHRS, CDR2 YFSETQ. The chain's CDR3 is CASSLGQNYGYTF. CDR3 sequence (DNA): TGCGCCAGCAGCTTGGGTCAGAACTATGGCTACACCTTC.

V is TRBV5-1 and J is TRBJ1-1; 8 bases are a match to TRBD1. The CDR3 contains 19 residues. J was trimmed by 1 base and V by 1 base; bases with no gene match: 15. CDR1 and CDR2 from the germline V gene are SGHRS and YFSETQ. The CDR3 reads CASSLSRQGALLGNTEAFF. CDR3 bases: TGCGCCAGCAGCTTGTCGCGGCAGGGGGCGCTTTTGGGGAACACTGAAGCTTTCTTT.

The V and J genes are TRBV5-1 and TRBJ2-5, with a weak D call TRBD1 (8 bases). V lost 3 bases to trimming and J lost 7 bases, with 16 bases between them. The CDR3 consists of 14 residues. CDR1 and CDR2 from the germline V gene are SGHRS and YFSETQ. CDR3 loop: CASSSGGQVGTQYF. The CDR3 DNA is TGCGCCAGCAGCTCGGGGGGACAGGTCGGGACCCAGTACTTC.

The chain carries TRBV30 and TRBJ2-3; 12 bases match TRBD2. The CDR3 consists of 16 residues. CDR1 GTSNPN and CDR2 SVGIG come from the germline V gene (reference sequence). With V trimmed by 1 base and J by 4 bases, 6 bases remained unmatched. The CDR3 protein is CAWSGLAGAMADTQYF. The CDR3 bases are TGTGCCTGGAGTGGACTAGCGGGGGCCATGGCAGATACGCAGTATTTT.

The gene calls are TRBV7-2 and TRBJ1-6; 7 positions agree with TRBD1. CDR3 size: 15 residues. Germline values: CDR1 SGHTA, CDR2 FQGNSA. V trimming: 3 bases; J trimming: 10 bases; junction bases outside the gene matches: 9. In nucleotides, the CDR3 is TGTGCCAGCAGCTTCGTACAGGGGTCACAATCACCCCTCCACTTT. It yields the protein CASSFVQGSQSPLHF. The entire variable domain, with the rest obtained from reference TRBV7-2 and TRBJ1-6, is as follows: GAGVSQSPSNKVTEKGKDVELRCDPISGHTALYWYRQSLGQGLEFLIYFQGNSAPDKSGLPSDRFSAERTGGSVSTLTIQRTQQEDSAVYLCASSFVQGSQSPLHFGNGTRLTVT.

The chain carries TRBV14 and TRBJ2-1; D might be TRBD1 (6 bases). Germline V lookup: CDR1 SGHDN, CDR2 FVKESK. There are 12 residues in the CDR3. Trimming stripped 4 bases from V and 8 bases from J, with 9 bases between. CDR3 nucleotide sequence: TGTGCCAGCAGCCCCACAGGGTATGAGCAGTTCTTC. This translates into CASSPTGYEQFF.

The chain has TRBV5-1 and TRBJ1-4, with D tentatively TRBD1 (5 bases). Germline CDR1 reads SGHRS; CDR2 reads YFSETQ. This CDR3 is built from 17 residues. V lost 0 bases and J 3 bases, leaving 15 bases between the germline ends. In DNA form, the CDR3 reads TGCGCCAGCAGCTTGGGGCCGAACGGGGGTGCTAATGAAAAACTGTTTTTT. It codes for CASSLGPNGGANEKLFF.

The chain combines TRBV19 with TRBJ2-3; 11 bases are a match to TRBD2. The CDR3 contains 15 residues. With V trimmed by 8 bases and J by 3 bases, 7 bases remained unmatched. CDR1 is LNHDA and CDR2 is SQIVND in the germline V gene (reference sequence). The CDR3, as DNA: TGTGCCAGTGCCGATAGCGGGGGGGCAACAGATACGCAGTATTTT. Residues: CASADSGGATDTQYF.

The rearrangement uses TRBV15 and TRBJ1-5; 8 bases agree with TRBD1. The CDR3 is made up of 15 amino acids. The V segment lost 3 bases and the J segment 3 bases; nucleotides outside the gene matches: 4. CDR1 and CDR2 (germline): LNHNV, YYDKDF (reference sequence). CDR3 coding DNA: TGTGCCACCAGCAGTAGACAGGGGTACAATCAGCCCCAGCATTTT. Protein sequence: CATSSRQGYNQPQHF.

This clone has more than one count but fewer than ten. The rearrangement links TRBV19 to TRBJ1-4; 7 nucleotides align to TRBD1. This CDR3 region has 17 residues. The germline V gene encodes CDR1 LNHDA and CDR2 SQIVND (reference sequence). Unmatched junction bases numbered 15, after V lost 3 bases and J lost 8 bases. The CDR3 here is CASSMSAAAGGREKLFF. CDR3 DNA: TGTGCCAGTAGTATGTCGGCGGCGGCAGGGGGAAGAGAAAAACTGTTTTTT.

With regard to this clone: At one boundary the junction diverges from the germline segment, which might be a read error. The J gene is TRBJ1-2, the V gene TRBV29-1; no reliable D call. The CDR3 length is 12 residues. CDR1 SQVTM and CDR2 ANQGSEA come from the germline V gene. The CDR3: CSVEGTIYGYTF. The CDR3 coding sequence is TGCAGCGTAGAAGGAACTATTTATGGCTACACCTTC.

This clone was seen once. The chain carries TRBV28 and TRBJ1-1, with D maybe TRBD1 (5 bases). The germline gives CDR1 MDHEN, CDR2 SYDVKM. The CDR3 sequence is 12 residues long. V dropped 7 bases and J dropped 7 bases, with 13 bases sitting between them. The CDR3 region is CASITGGLEAFF. The CDR3 coding sequence is TGTGCCAGCATTACAGGAGGGCTTGAAGCTTTCTTT.

This clone has only one observation. The V gene is TRBV28, the J gene TRBJ2-7, with D perhaps TRBD2 (6 bases). Germline CDR1 is MDHEN and CDR2 is SYDVKM. V was shortened by 1 base and J by 5 bases, with 12 bases between the two germline ends. The CDR3 runs 14 residues. The CDR3 nucleotides are TGTGCCAGCAGTTTATCGGGGGTCTTCCACGAGCAGTACTTC. Amino acids: CASSLSGVFHEQYF.